The next 11 T cell receptor beta chains were all read from a single sample in a study of cytomegalovirus exposure and HLA in healthy donors (dated by TCRdb to about 2017). The library came from the immunoSEQ multiplex PCR assay. For the multiplex PCR, a mixture combining 60 forward primers for TCR Vbeta segments and 13 reverse primers for TCR Jbeta segments was used. Entries here come from immuneACCESS through TCRdb and include only in-frame sequences with V and J called. Some clones fail to appear in such tables; in the studies checked, an unresolved V gene covers under half of the shortfall, and the cause of the remainder is unknown. The sample table lists around 200,000 clones, roughly 80% of them with a count of one. The ten largest clones capture around 0.2% of the sample. Sequenced: PBMCs. The receptors stem from a girl aged 2-10 years in good health and CMV-seronegative.

The rearrangement links TRBV6-1 to TRBJ2-7; D is possibly TRBD1 (6 bases). This CDR3 comprises 12 residues. Germline V gene sequence: CDR1 MNHNS, CDR2 SASEGT. V was clipped by 8 bases and J by 2 bases, with 10 bases between them. In nucleotides, the CDR3 is TGTGCCAGCTGGGGGCTAACCTACGAGCAGTACTTC. This gives the protein CASWGLTYEQYF.

This sequence joins TRBV30 and TRBJ2-1; D gene ambiguous. The CDR3 loop spans 13 amino acids. The germline V and J ends were trimmed by 0 bases and 9 bases, with 12 bases remaining between them. Germline loops: CDR1 GTSNPN, CDR2 SVGIG (reference sequence). The CDR3 loop is CAWSVISSGEQFF. The CDR3 DNA reads as TGTGCCTGGAGTGTAATTAGCTCCGGTGAGCAGTTCTTC.

V is TRBV19 and J is TRBJ2-1; D perhaps matches TRBD2 (5 bases). Trimming took off 10 bases at V and 9 bases at J, with 10 bases between the two ends. Germline values: CDR1 LNHDA, CDR2 SQIVND (reference sequence). The CDR3 consists of 10 residues. CDR3 DNA sequence: TGTGCCACCGGGGAGATTGAGCAGTTCTTC. Translated: CATGEIEQFF.

The gene calls are TRBV6-1 and TRBJ1-2; D call uncertain. V was clipped by 6 bases and J by 1 base, with 9 bases between them. The CDR3 has 13 residues. The germline CDR1 and CDR2 sequences are MNHNS and SASEGT. The CDR3 sequence is CASRGGLNYGYTF. DNA of the CDR3: TGTGCCAGCAGAGGAGGCCTTAACTATGGCTACACCTTC.

The rearrangement links TRBV5-4 to TRBJ2-5, with D tentatively TRBD1 (6 bases). The last part of the DNA fits TRBJ2-7 better; the J call may be wrong. Germline CDR1 reads SGHNT; CDR2 reads YYREEE (reference sequence). CDR3 size: 13 residues. The CDR3 protein is CASSFGDTYEQYF. CDR3 sequence (DNA): TGTGCCAGCAGCTTCGGGGACACATACGAGCAGTACTTC.

This clone was detected once. The chain has TRBV10-1 and TRBJ2-1; 15 bases fit TRBD2. The CDR3 covers 15 residues. CDR1 WNHNN and CDR2 SYGVQD come from the germline V gene (reference sequence). V trimming: 6 bases; J trimming: 9 bases; junction bases outside the gene matches: 6. DNA of the CDR3: TGCGCCAGCAGCCGGACTAGCGGGGGGGCGCTTGAGCAGTTCTTC. As protein: CASSRTSGGALEQFF.

The CDR3 DNA reads as TGTGCCAGCAGTTTCAACTACGAGCAGTACTTC. It translates to CASSFNYEQYF. The chain couples TRBV6-5 to TRBJ2-7; no clear D. Looked up from germline, CDR1 is MNHEY and CDR2 is SVGAGI. The CDR3 extends over 11 amino acids. Trimming removed 4 bases at V and 3 bases at J, with 4 bases between.

This chain links TRBV10-1 with TRBJ2-2; 11 bases match TRBD2. V was pared by 2 bases and J by 7 bases, with 3 bases of the junction left unmatched. This CDR3 comprises 15 residues. The germline gives CDR1 WNHNN, CDR2 SYGVQD (reference sequence). The CDR3 reads CASSERLAGLGELFF. CDR3 in DNA: TGCGCCAGCAGTGAGAGACTAGCGGGGCTCGGGGAGCTGTTTTTT.

The V call is TRBV10-2, the J call TRBJ1-5; possible D gene TRBD1, 6 bases. The CDR3 is 13 residues long. The germline V gene encodes CDR1 WSHSY and CDR2 SAAADI. The V gene lost 0 bases and the J gene lost 7 bases, with 7 bases spanning the gap. CDR3 DNA sequence: TGCGCCAGCAGTGAGTCTAGGGGGCAGCCCCAGCATTTT. As protein: CASSESRGQPQHF.

The gene calls are TRBV5-1 and TRBJ1-3; perhaps TRBD1 as D (6 bases). The V end was cut by 0 bases, the J end by 0 bases, with 13 bases between. Germline CDR1 SGHRS, CDR2 YFSETQ. The length of the CDR3 is 17 residues. The CDR3 bases are TGCGCCAGCAGCTTGGGGATCGGACAGAGCTCTGGAAACACCATATATTTT. It specifies CASSLGIGQSSGNTIYF. Using reference TRBV5-1 and TRBJ1-3 for the parts outside the CDR3, the full variable domain is KAGVTQTPRYLIKTRGQQVTLSCSPISGHRSVSWYQQTPGQGLQFLFEYFSETQRNKGNFPGRFSGRQFSNSRSEMNVSTLELGDSALYLCASSLGIGQSSGNTIYFGEGSWLTVV.

The chain couples TRBV5-1 to TRBJ2-3; 7 nucleotides line up with TRBD2. The CDR3 is made up of 18 amino acids. CDR1 SGHRS and CDR2 YFSETQ come from the germline V gene. With V trimmed by 5 bases and J by 0 bases, 15 bases remained unmatched. The CDR3 protein is CASRHGTKRHSSTDTQYF. In nucleotides, the CDR3 is TGCGCCAGCAGACACGGGACTAAACGACATTCTAGCACAGATACGCAGTATTTT.